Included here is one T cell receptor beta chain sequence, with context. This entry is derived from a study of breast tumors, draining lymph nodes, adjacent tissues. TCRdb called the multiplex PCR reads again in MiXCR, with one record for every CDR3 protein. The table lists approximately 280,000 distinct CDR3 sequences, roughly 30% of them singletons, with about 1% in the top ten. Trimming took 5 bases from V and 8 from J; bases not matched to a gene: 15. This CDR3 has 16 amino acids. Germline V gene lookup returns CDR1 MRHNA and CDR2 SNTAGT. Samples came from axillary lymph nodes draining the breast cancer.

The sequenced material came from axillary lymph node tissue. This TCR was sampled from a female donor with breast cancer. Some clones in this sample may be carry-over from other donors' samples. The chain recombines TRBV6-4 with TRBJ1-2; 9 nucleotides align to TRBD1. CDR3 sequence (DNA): TGTGCCAGCAGTTGGACGACCGGGACAGGGATGAGAGGCTACACCTTC. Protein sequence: CASSWTTGTGMRGYTF.